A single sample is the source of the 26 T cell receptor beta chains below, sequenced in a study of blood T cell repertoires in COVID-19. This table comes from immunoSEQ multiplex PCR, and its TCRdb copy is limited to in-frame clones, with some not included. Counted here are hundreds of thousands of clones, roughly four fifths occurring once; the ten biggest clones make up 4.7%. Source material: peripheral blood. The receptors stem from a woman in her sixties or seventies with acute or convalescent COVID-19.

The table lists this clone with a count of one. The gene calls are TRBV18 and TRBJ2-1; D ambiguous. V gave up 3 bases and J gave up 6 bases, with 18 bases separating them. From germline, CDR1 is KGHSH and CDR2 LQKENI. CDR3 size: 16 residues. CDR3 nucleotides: TGTGCCAGCTCACCGGTCGCCTCCTCCGTGCGCAATGAGCAGTTCTTC. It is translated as CASSPVASSVRNEQFF.

The CDR3 sequence: CASSTVLYEQYF. The CDR3 DNA reads TGTGCCAGCAGTACGGTTCTCTACGAGCAGTACTTC. V and J are TRBV6-5 and TRBJ2-7; D call uncertain. Per germline, CDR1 MNHEY and CDR2 SVGAGI. Trimming left V 5 bases short and J 3 bases short, with 8 bases between. This CDR3 has 12 amino acids.

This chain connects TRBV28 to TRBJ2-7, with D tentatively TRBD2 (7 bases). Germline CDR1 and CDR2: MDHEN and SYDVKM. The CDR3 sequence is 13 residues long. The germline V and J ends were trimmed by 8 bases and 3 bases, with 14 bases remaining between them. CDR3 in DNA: TGTGCCAGCGGCGGGGGCGCCGTCTACGAGCAGTACTTC. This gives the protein CASGGGAVYEQYF.

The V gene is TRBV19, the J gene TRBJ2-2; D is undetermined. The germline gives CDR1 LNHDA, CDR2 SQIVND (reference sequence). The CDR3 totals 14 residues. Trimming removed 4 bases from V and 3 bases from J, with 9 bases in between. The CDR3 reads CASSTAVYTGELFF. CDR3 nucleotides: TGTGCCAGTAGTACGGCGGTTTACACCGGGGAGCTGTTTTTT.

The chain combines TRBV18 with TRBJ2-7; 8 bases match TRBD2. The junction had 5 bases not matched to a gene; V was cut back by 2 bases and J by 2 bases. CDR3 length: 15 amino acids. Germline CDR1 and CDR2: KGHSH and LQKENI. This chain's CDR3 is CASSPGLAGAYEQYF. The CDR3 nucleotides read TGTGCCAGCTCACCAGGTCTAGCGGGCGCCTACGAGCAGTACTTC.

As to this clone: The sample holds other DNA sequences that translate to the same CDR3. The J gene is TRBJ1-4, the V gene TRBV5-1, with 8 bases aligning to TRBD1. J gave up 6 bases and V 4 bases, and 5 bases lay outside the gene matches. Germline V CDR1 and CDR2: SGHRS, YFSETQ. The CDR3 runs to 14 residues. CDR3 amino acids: CASSPKGQDEKLFF. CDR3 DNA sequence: TGCGCCAGCAGCCCAAAGGGACAGGATGAAAAACTGTTTTTT.

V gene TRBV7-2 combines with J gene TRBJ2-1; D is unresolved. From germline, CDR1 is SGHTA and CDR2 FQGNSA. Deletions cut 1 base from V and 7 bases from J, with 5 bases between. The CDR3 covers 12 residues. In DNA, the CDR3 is TGTGCCAGCAGCTTAGTCGGGAATGAGCAGTTCTTC. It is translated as CASSLVGNEQFF.

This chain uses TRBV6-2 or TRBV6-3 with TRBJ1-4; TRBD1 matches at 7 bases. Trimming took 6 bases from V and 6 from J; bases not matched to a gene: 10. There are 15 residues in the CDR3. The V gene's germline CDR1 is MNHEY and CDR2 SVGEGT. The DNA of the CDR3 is TGTGCCAGCAGCATGAGACAGGGAGTAGATGAAAAACTGTTTTTT. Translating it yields CASSMRQGVDEKLFF.

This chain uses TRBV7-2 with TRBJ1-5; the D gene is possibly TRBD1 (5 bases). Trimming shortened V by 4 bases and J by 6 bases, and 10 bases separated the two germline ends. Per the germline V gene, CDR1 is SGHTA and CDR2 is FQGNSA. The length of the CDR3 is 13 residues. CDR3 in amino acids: CASSSQGIQPQHF. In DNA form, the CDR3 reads TGTGCCAGCAGCTCCCAGGGAATTCAGCCCCAGCATTTT. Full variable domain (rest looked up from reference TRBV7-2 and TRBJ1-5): GAGVSQSPSNKVTEKGKDVELRCDPISGHTALYWYRQSLGQGLEFLIYFQGNSAPDKSGLPSDRFSAERTGGSVSTLTIQRTQQEDSAVYLCASSSQGIQPQHFGDGTRLSIL.

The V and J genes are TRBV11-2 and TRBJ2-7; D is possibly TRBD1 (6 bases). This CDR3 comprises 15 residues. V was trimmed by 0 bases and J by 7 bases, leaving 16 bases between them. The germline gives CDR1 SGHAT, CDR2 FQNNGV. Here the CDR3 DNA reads TGTGCCAGCAGCTTAGATCAAGGGGGAAGAGGAGAGCAGTACTTC. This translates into CASSLDQGGRGEQYF.

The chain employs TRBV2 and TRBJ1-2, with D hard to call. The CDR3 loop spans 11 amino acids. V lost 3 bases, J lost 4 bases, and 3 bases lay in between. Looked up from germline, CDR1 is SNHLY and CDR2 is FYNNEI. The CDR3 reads CASSDSYGYTF. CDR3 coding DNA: TGTGCCAGCAGTGACAGCTATGGCTACACCTTC.

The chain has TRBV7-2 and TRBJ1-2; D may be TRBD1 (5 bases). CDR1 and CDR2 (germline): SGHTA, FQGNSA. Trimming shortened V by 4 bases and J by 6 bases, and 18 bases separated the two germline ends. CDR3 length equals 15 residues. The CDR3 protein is CASSYPPAGRNGYTF. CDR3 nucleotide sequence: TGTGCCAGCAGCTACCCCCCCGCAGGGAGGAATGGCTACACCTTC.

CDR3 in amino acids: CASSPRGEGEKLFF. As DNA, the CDR3 is TGTGCCAGCTCACCAAGGGGCGAAGGGGAAAAACTGTTTTTT. The chain recombines TRBV18 with TRBJ1-4; the D gene is possibly TRBD1 (5 bases). The ends were cut back, 2 bases at V and 8 bases at J, with 12 bases in the middle. The CDR3 spans 14 residues. CDR1 is KGHSH and CDR2 is LQKENI in the germline V gene.

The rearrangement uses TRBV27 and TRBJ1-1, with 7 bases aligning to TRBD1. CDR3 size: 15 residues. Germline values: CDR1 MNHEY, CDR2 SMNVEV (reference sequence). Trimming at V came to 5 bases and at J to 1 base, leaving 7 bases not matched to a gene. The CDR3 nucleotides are TGTGCCAGCAGTCCCGACAGGGTACCGAACACTGAAGCTTTCTTT. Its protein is CASSPDRVPNTEAFF.

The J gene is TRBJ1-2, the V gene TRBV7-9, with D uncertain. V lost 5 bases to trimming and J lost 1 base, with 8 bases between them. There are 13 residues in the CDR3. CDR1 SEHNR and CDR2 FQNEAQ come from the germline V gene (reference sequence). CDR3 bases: TGTGCCAGCAGCCCCTACAGTAACTATGGCTACACCTTC. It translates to CASSPYSNYGYTF.

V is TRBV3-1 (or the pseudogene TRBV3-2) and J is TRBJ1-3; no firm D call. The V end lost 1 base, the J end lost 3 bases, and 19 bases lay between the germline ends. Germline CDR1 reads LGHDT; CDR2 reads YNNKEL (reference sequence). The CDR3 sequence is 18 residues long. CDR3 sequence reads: CASSQGKFGIRSGNTIYF. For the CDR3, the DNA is TGTGCCAGCAGCCAAGGTAAATTCGGGATTCGGAGTGGAAACACCATATATTTT.

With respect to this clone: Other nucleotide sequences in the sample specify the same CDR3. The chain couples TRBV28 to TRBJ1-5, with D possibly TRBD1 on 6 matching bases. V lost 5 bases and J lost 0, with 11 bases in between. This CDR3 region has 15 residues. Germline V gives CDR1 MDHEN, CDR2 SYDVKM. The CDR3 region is CASSLGGYSNQPQHF. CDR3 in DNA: TGTGCCAGCAGTCTAGGGGGTTATAGCAATCAGCCCCAGCATTTT.

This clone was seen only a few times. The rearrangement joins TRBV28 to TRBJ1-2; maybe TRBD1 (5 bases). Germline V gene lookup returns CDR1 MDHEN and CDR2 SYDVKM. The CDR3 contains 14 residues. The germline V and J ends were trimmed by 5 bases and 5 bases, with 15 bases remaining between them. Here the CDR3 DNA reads TGTGCCAGCAGTCCCAAGGTGGGGGGGTATGGCTACACCTTC. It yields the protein CASSPKVGGYGYTF.

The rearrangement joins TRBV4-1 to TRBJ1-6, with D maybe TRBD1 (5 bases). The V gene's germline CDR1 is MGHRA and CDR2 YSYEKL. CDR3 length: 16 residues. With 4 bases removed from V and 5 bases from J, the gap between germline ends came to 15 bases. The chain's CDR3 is CASSLASGFDNSPLHF. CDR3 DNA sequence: TGCGCCAGCAGCCTCGCCTCAGGGTTCGATAATTCACCCCTCCACTTT.

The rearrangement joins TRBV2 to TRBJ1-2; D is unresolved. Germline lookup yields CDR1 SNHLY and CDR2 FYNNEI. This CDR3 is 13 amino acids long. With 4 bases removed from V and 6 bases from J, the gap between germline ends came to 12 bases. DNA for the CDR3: TGTGCCAGCAGTGTAGTTACAGTGAATGGCTACACCTTC. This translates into CASSVVTVNGYTF.

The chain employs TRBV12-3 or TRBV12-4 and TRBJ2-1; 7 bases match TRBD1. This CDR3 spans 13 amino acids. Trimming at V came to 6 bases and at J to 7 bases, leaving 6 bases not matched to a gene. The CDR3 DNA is TGTGCCAGCAGCCCTAGACAGGGAAATGAGCAGTTCTTC. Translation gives CASSPRQGNEQFF.

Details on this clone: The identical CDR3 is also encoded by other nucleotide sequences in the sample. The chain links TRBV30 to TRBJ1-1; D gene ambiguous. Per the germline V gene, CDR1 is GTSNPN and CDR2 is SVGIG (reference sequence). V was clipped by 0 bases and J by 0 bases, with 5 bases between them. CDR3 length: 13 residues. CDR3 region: CAWSVQVNTEAFF. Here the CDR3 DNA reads TGTGCCTGGAGTGTGCAGGTGAACACTGAAGCTTTCTTT.

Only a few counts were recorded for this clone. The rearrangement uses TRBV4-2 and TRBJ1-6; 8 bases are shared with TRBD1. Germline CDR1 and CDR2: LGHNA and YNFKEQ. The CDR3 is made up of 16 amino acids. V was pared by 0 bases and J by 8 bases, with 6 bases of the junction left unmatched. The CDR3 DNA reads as TGTGCCAGCAGCCAAGAATCAGGGGGCGGTCATTCACCCCTCCACTTT. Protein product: CASSQESGGGHSPLHF.

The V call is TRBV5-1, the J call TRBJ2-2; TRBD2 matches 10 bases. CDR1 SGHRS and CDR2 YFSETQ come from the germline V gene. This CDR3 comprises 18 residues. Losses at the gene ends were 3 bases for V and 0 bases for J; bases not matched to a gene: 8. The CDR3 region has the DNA TGCGCCAGCAGCTCCCCATGGACTAGCGGACCGAACACCGGGGAGCTGTTTTTT. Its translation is CASSSPWTSGPNTGELFF.

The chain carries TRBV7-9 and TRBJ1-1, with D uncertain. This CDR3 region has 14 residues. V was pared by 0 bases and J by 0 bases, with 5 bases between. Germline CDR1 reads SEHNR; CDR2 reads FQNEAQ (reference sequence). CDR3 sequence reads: CASSLATVNTEAFF. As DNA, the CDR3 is TGTGCCAGCAGCTTAGCCACAGTGAACACTGAAGCTTTCTTT.

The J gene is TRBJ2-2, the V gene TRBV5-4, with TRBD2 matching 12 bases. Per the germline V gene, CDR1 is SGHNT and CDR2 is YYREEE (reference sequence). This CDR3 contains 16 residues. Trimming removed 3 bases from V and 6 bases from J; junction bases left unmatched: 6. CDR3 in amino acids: CASSSLAGGLSGELFF. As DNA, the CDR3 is TGTGCCAGCAGCTCCCTAGCGGGGGGGCTGTCCGGGGAGCTGTTTTTT.